Listed below are T cell receptor beta chains from one sample, sequenced in a study of blood T cell repertoires in COVID-19. Here immunoSEQ multiplex PCR was the method, and the copy in TCRdb shows in-frame clones only, minus some. Of roughly 150,000 clones listed, roughly 89% are singletons. The sequencing sample was made of peripheral blood. The source is a human donor in a cohort sampled during active COVID-19. Each CDR3 is given with its conserved first and last residue. The order of the fields is V gene, J gene, clone size, D gene, CDR3 protein, CDR3 DNA. The D gene is left open where the match is weak. Expanded clones are given a class, and other clones once, few, many or no size at all.

v_call: TRBV6-5
j_call: TRBJ1-2
clone_size: .
d_call: .
cdr3_aa: CASSSSPGFSRHGYTF
cdr3_nt: TGTGCCAGCAGTTCTTCCCCCGGGTTCTCTAGGCATGGCTACACCTTC

v_call: TRBV5-4
j_call: TRBJ2-7
clone_size: .
d_call: .
cdr3_aa: CASSLWPGYEQYF
cdr3_nt: TGTGCCAGCAGCTTGTGGCCGGGCTACGAGCAGTACTTC

v_call: TRBV3-1/TRBV3-2
j_call: TRBJ1-2
clone_size: .
d_call: .
cdr3_aa: CASSAFRSNYGYTF
cdr3_nt: TGTGCCAGCAGCGCTTTCAGGTCCAACTATGGCTACACCTTC

v_call: TRBV6-2/TRBV6-3
j_call: TRBJ1-4
clone_size: .
d_call: .
cdr3_aa: CASSSRDIGWKQWRFGEKLFF
cdr3_nt: TGTGCCAGCAGTTCCCGGGACATAGGGTGGAAACAATGGCGATTTGGGGAAAAACTGTTTTTT

v_call: TRBV30
j_call: TRBJ2-2
clone_size: .
d_call: TRBD1
cdr3_aa: CAWKFPGQGIIKNTGELFF
cdr3_nt: TGTGCCTGGAAATTTCCGGGACAGGGGATAATTAAGAACACCGGGGAGCTGTTTTTT

v_call: TRBV5-1
j_call: TRBJ2-2
clone_size: .
d_call: .
cdr3_aa: CASSLAPSNTGELFF
cdr3_nt: TGCGCCAGCAGCTTGGCCCCTAGCAACACCGGGGAGCTGTTTTTT

v_call: TRBV30
j_call: TRBJ1-5
clone_size: few
d_call: TRBD1
cdr3_aa: CAWSVGQVNQPQHF
cdr3_nt: TGTGCCTGGAGTGTGGGACAGGTCAATCAGCCCCAGCATTTT

v_call: TRBV3-1/TRBV3-2
j_call: TRBJ2-5
clone_size: .
d_call: TRBD1
cdr3_aa: CASSLPTGGAVTQYF
cdr3_nt: TGTGCCAGTAGCCTTCCGACAGGGGGCGCAGTGACCCAGTACTTC

v_call: TRBV12-3/TRBV12-4
j_call: TRBJ1-5
clone_size: once
d_call: .
cdr3_aa: CASSSRGYQPQHF
cdr3_nt: TGTGCCAGCAGCTCCCGCGGGTATCAGCCCCAGCATTTT

v_call: TRBV5-1
j_call: TRBJ2-7
clone_size: .
d_call: .
cdr3_aa: CASSLPGVDYEQYF
cdr3_nt: TGCGCCAGCAGCTTGCCAGGGGTAGACTACGAGCAGTACTTC

v_call: TRBV27
j_call: TRBJ2-5
clone_size: .
d_call: TRBD1
cdr3_aa: CASSSYRGQETQYF
cdr3_nt: TGTGCCAGCAGTTCTTACAGGGGCCAAGAGACCCAGTACTTC

v_call: TRBV6-2/TRBV6-3
j_call: TRBJ2-7
clone_size: once
d_call: TRBD2
cdr3_aa: CASSSGTSGGSYEQYF
cdr3_nt: TGTGCCAGCAGTTCAGGGACTAGCGGGGGCTCGTACGAGCAGTACTTC

v_call: TRBV13
j_call: TRBJ2-5
clone_size: few
d_call: TRBD2
cdr3_aa: CASSLGSSGGSRETQYF
cdr3_nt: TGTGCCAGCAGCTTGGGTTCCAGCGGGGGGTCTCGAGAGACCCAGTACTTC

v_call: TRBV4-1
j_call: TRBJ2-3
clone_size: .
d_call: TRBD2
cdr3_aa: CASSQKVSGSTDTQYF
cdr3_nt: TGCGCCAGCAGCCAAAAAGTTAGCGGGAGTACAGATACGCAGTATTTT

v_call: TRBV28
j_call: TRBJ1-2
clone_size: .
d_call: TRBD1
cdr3_aa: CASSPRTGWRYGYTF
cdr3_nt: TGTGCCAGCAGTCCGAGGACAGGGTGGCGGTATGGCTACACCTTC

v_call: TRBV5-6
j_call: TRBJ1-3
clone_size: .
d_call: TRBD1
cdr3_aa: CASSFLTGEGNTIYF
cdr3_nt: TGTGCCAGCAGCTTCTTGACAGGGGAGGGAAACACCATATATTTT

v_call: TRBV5-1
j_call: TRBJ2-1
clone_size: .
d_call: .
cdr3_aa: CASSLQGPRGSYNEQFF
cdr3_nt: TGCGCCAGCAGCTTGCAGGGGCCCCGGGGCTCCTACAATGAGCAGTTCTTC

v_call: TRBV7-6
j_call: TRBJ2-1
clone_size: .
d_call: TRBD2
cdr3_aa: CASSGSGGAHNEQFF
cdr3_nt: TGTGCCAGCAGCGGCAGCGGGGGGGCACACAATGAGCAGTTCTTC

v_call: TRBV2
j_call: TRBJ2-6
clone_size: .
d_call: TRBD1
cdr3_aa: CASRRGQGTGANVLTF
cdr3_nt: TGTGCCAGCAGGAGGGGACAGGGGACTGGGGCCAACGTCCTGACTTTC

v_call: TRBV4-3
j_call: TRBJ1-2
clone_size: .
d_call: .
cdr3_aa: CASSHRYGGNYGYTF
cdr3_nt: TGCGCCAGCAGCCATCGGTATGGAGGGAACTATGGCTACACCTTC

v_call: TRBV2
j_call: TRBJ2-5
clone_size: .
d_call: TRBD1
cdr3_aa: CASSAHRGAKERQETQYF
cdr3_nt: TGTGCCAGCAGTGCTCACAGGGGGGCCAAAGAGCGCCAAGAGACCCAGTACTTC

v_call: TRBV6-5
j_call: TRBJ1-1
clone_size: .
d_call: .
cdr3_aa: CASSQKRQSEAFF
cdr3_nt: TGTGCCAGCAGCCAAAAGAGACAGAGTGAAGCTTTCTTT

v_call: TRBV21-1
j_call: TRBJ2-7
clone_size: .
d_call: .
cdr3_aa: CASSKGALAGDYEQYF
cdr3_nt: TGTGCCAGCAGCAAAGGAGCACTAGCGGGAGACTACGAGCAGTACTTC

v_call: TRBV6-5
j_call: TRBJ1-3
clone_size: .
d_call: .
cdr3_aa: CASRRQDDSGNTIYF
cdr3_nt: TGTGCCAGCAGACGTCAGGATGACTCTGGAAACACCATATATTTT

v_call: TRBV9
j_call: TRBJ2-5
clone_size: .
d_call: TRBD2
cdr3_aa: CASSVGSGVQETQYF
cdr3_nt: TGTGCCAGCAGCGTGGGTAGCGGGGTCCAAGAGACCCAGTACTTC

v_call: TRBV6-5
j_call: TRBJ1-5
clone_size: few
d_call: .
cdr3_aa: CASSRSLDIGPQHF
cdr3_nt: TGTGCCAGCAGTCGAAGCCTCGACATCGGGCCCCAGCATTTT

v_call: TRBV28
j_call: TRBJ1-2
clone_size: once
d_call: TRBD1
cdr3_aa: CASSRTGARYGYTF
cdr3_nt: TGTGCCAGCAGTCGAACAGGGGCGCGCTATGGCTACACCTTC

v_call: TRBV30
j_call: TRBJ1-6
clone_size: .
d_call: TRBD1
cdr3_aa: CAQNRDRGSLGNSPLHF
cdr3_nt: TGTGCCCAGAACCGGGACAGGGGATCATTGGGAAATTCACCCCTCCACTTT

v_call: TRBV11-2
j_call: TRBJ2-1
clone_size: .
d_call: .
cdr3_aa: CASSPRRRVNNEQFF
cdr3_nt: TGTGCCAGCAGCCCAAGGAGGCGGGTGAACAATGAGCAGTTCTTC

v_call: TRBV7-9
j_call: TRBJ2-7
clone_size: few
d_call: .
cdr3_aa: CASSLGRLSYEQYF
cdr3_nt: TGTGCCAGCAGCTTAGGGCGACTCTCCTACGAGCAGTACTTC

v_call: TRBV3-1/TRBV3-2
j_call: TRBJ2-3
clone_size: once
d_call: .
cdr3_aa: CASSQTGGGTDTQYF
cdr3_nt: TGTGCCAGCAGCCAGACCGGCGGCGGCACAGATACGCAGTATTTT

v_call: TRBV7-6
j_call: TRBJ2-2
clone_size: many
d_call: TRBD2
cdr3_aa: CASSSLVAGNTGELFF
cdr3_nt: TGTGCCAGCAGCTCCCTCGTAGCGGGGAACACCGGGGAGCTGTTTTTT

v_call: TRBV28
j_call: TRBJ1-5
clone_size: .
d_call: TRBD1
cdr3_aa: CASSQDRGRQPQHF
cdr3_nt: TGTGCCAGCAGCCAGGACAGGGGGCGTCAGCCCCAGCATTTT

v_call: TRBV19
j_call: TRBJ2-3
clone_size: .
d_call: .
cdr3_aa: CASSIARDTDTQYF
cdr3_nt: TGTGCCAGTAGTATAGCCCGGGACACAGATACGCAGTATTTT

v_call: TRBV7-2
j_call: TRBJ2-1
clone_size: .
d_call: TRBD2
cdr3_aa: CASSPPGLAGGEQFF
cdr3_nt: TGTGCCAGCAGCCCGCCGGGACTAGCGGGGGGTGAGCAGTTCTTC

v_call: TRBV27
j_call: TRBJ1-5
clone_size: .
d_call: TRBD1
cdr3_aa: CASSDRGNQPQHF
cdr3_nt: TGTGCCAGCAGCGACAGGGGAAATCAGCCCCAGCATTTT

v_call: TRBV10-3
j_call: TRBJ2-3
clone_size: .
d_call: TRBD2
cdr3_aa: CAIRTSGGLTDTQYF
cdr3_nt: TGTGCCATCAGAACTAGCGGGGGATTAACAGATACGCAGTATTTT

v_call: TRBV9
j_call: TRBJ1-2
clone_size: once
d_call: .
cdr3_aa: CASSVGEGPRSGGYTF
cdr3_nt: TGTGCCAGCAGCGTGGGTGAGGGTCCTCGCAGCGGGGGCTACACCTTC

v_call: TRBV6-4
j_call: TRBJ1-1
clone_size: .
d_call: TRBD1
cdr3_aa: CASSDAGGTEAFF
cdr3_nt: TGTGCCAGCAGTGACGCAGGGGGTACTGAAGCTTTCTTT

v_call: TRBV15
j_call: TRBJ2-7
clone_size: .
d_call: TRBD2
cdr3_aa: CATSRETSGYEQYF
cdr3_nt: TGTGCCACCAGCAGAGAAACTAGCGGCTACGAGCAGTACTTC

v_call: TRBV6-1
j_call: TRBJ2-2
clone_size: .
d_call: .
cdr3_aa: CASSEQRGFGELFF
cdr3_nt: TGTGCCAGCAGTGAACAACGGGGATTCGGGGAGCTGTTTTTT

v_call: TRBV11-3
j_call: TRBJ1-6
clone_size: .
d_call: .
cdr3_aa: CASSLSPDSNSPLHF
cdr3_nt: TGTGCCAGCAGCTTGTCCCCCGACAGTAATTCACCCCTCCACTTT

v_call: TRBV18
j_call: TRBJ1-2
clone_size: .
d_call: .
cdr3_aa: CASSLQETNYGYTF
cdr3_nt: TGTGCCAGCTCCTTACAGGAAACTAACTATGGCTACACCTTC

v_call: TRBV28
j_call: TRBJ2-3
clone_size: .
d_call: TRBD2
cdr3_aa: CASSEAGAPSTDTQYF
cdr3_nt: TGTGCCAGCAGTGAAGCGGGGGCTCCTAGCACAGATACGCAGTATTTT

v_call: TRBV6-5
j_call: TRBJ2-6
clone_size: once
d_call: .
cdr3_aa: CASRIQGSGANVLTF
cdr3_nt: TGTGCCAGCAGGATCCAGGGGAGCGGGGCCAACGTCCTGACTTTC

v_call: TRBV24-1
j_call: TRBJ2-7
clone_size: .
d_call: .
cdr3_aa: CATSDCYTMSSYEQYF
cdr3_nt: TGTGCCACCAGTGATTGCTACACTATGAGCTCCTACGAGCAGTACTTC

v_call: TRBV19
j_call: TRBJ1-4
clone_size: .
d_call: TRBD1
cdr3_aa: CASSMLVGDREGEKLFF
cdr3_nt: TGTGCCAGTAGTATGCTTGTCGGGGACAGGGAAGGGGAAAAACTGTTTTTT

v_call: TRBV5-5
j_call: TRBJ2-1
clone_size: .
d_call: TRBD2
cdr3_aa: CASSLSLAGGHKQFF
cdr3_nt: TGTGCCAGCAGCTTGTCACTAGCGGGGGGCCATAAGCAGTTCTTC

v_call: TRBV5-6
j_call: TRBJ1-2
clone_size: .
d_call: .
cdr3_aa: CASSFMRGYTF
cdr3_nt: TGTGCCAGCAGCTTTATGAGGGGCTACACCTTC

v_call: TRBV20-1
j_call: TRBJ1-1
clone_size: once
d_call: .
cdr3_aa: CSARDRVEAFF
cdr3_nt: TGCAGTGCTAGAGATCGAGTAGAAGCTTTCTTT

v_call: TRBV3-1/TRBV3-2
j_call: TRBJ1-2
clone_size: .
d_call: .
cdr3_aa: CASSQARAGVSGYTF
cdr3_nt: TGTGCCAGCAGCCAAGCTAGGGCAGGGGTGAGTGGCTACACCTTC

v_call: TRBV5-5
j_call: TRBJ2-1
clone_size: .
d_call: TRBD2
cdr3_aa: CASSSRTSGSLDEQFF
cdr3_nt: TGTGCCAGCAGCTCCCGGACTAGCGGGAGTTTGGATGAGCAGTTCTTC

v_call: TRBV28
j_call: TRBJ2-3
clone_size: .
d_call: TRBD2
cdr3_aa: CASRVAGEHTDTQYF
cdr3_nt: TGTGCCAGCAGAGTAGCGGGAGAGCACACAGATACGCAGTATTTT

v_call: TRBV10-1
j_call: TRBJ2-1
clone_size: .
d_call: TRBD2
cdr3_aa: CASSDQGLAGVAYNEQFF
cdr3_nt: TGCGCCAGCAGTGACCAGGGACTAGCGGGAGTCGCGTACAATGAGCAGTTCTTC

v_call: TRBV28
j_call: TRBJ1-1
clone_size: .
d_call: .
cdr3_aa: CASSAPGVRRGFTEAFF
cdr3_nt: TGTGCCAGCAGTGCCCCAGGGGTCCGTAGGGGTTTCACTGAAGCTTTCTTT